This T cell receptor beta chain was profiled in a study of beta chain features in type 1 diabetes. Study-level results: Patients with Type 1 diabetes showed moderately but significantly shorter TCRB CDR3s in all four CD4+ subsets.

V lost 5 bases, J lost 2 bases, and 9 bases stayed unmatched. This CDR3 has 17 amino acids. Germline-derived CDR1 and CDR2 are MNHEY and SMNVEV (reference sequence). Reverse transcribing all isolated RNA meant expressed TCRB transcripts were sequenced. Profiling relied on immunoSEQ multiplex PCR, and the TCRdb table lists in-frame clones only, not all of them. The sample has approximately 730,000 clones, around 15% seen once. This clone was counted between two and nine times. Antigen: not known. The chain links TRBV27 to TRBJ1-5, with 10 bases identical to TRBD1. The clonotype was recovered from a man aged 18-30 years with type 1 diabetes. Sequences were obtained from naive CD4+ T cells from blood. Here the CDR3 reads CASSPRDRGVGNQPQHF. Here the CDR3 DNA reads TGTGCCAGCAGTCCCCGGGACAGGGGCGTTGGCAATCAGCCCCAGCATTTT.